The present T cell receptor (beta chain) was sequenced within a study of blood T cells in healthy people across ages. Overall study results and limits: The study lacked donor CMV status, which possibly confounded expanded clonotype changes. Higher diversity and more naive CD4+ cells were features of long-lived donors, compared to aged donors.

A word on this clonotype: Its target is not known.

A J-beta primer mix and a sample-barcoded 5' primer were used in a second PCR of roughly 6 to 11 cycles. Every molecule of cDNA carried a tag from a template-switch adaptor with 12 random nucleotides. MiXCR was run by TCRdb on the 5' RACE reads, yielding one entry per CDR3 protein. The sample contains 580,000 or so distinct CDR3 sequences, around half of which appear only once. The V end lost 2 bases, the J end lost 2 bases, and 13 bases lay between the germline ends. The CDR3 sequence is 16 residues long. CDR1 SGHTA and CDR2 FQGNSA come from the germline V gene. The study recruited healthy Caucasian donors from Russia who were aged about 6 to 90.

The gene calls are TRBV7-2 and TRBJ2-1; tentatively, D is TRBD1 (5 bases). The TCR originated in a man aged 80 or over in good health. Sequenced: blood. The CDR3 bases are TGTGCCAGCAGCTTACCGCGGACACTGCCCTACAATGAGCAGTTCTTC. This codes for CASSLPRTLPYNEQFF. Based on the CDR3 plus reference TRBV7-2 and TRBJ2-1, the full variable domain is GAGVSQSPSNKVTEKGKDVELRCDPISGHTALYWYRQSLGQGLEFLIYFQGNSAPDKSGLPSDRFSAERTGGSVSTLTIQRTQQEDSAVYLCASSLPRTLPYNEQFFGPGTRLTVL.